This T cell receptor (beta chain) was observed in a study of T-cell reconstitution after alpha-beta-depleted transplantation in children. Study results and limitations: T-cell counts and diversity at one year following transplant were attributed mainly to newly produced T cells. Surviving recipient T cells and thymic progenitors produced the high day-60 TCRbeta diversity seen in some patients. After transplant, at about two months, alpha-beta T cells were reportedly derived from several hundred expanded graft clones.

This clonotype was recorded a few times. Its antigen is undetermined. The V end lost 5 bases, the J end lost 2 bases, and 12 bases lay between the germline ends. Per the germline V gene, CDR1 is SGHTA and CDR2 is FQGNSA. CDR3 length: 14 amino acids. Unique molecular identifiers featured in how the TCRbeta library was prepared. TCRdb itself ran the PCR reads through MiXCR, one entry per CDR3 protein. Here the sample spans approximately 97,000 distinct CDR3 sequences, 7.5% to 9.5% being singletons. This sequence was found in a boy between 2 and 10 years old with acute lymphoblastic leukemia, due to receive a stem cell transplant. The chain has TRBV7-2 and TRBJ2-5; TRBD2 might be the D (6 bases). The sequences come from PBMCs, collected before TCRalphabeta/CD19-depleted stem cell transplant. The CDR3 DNA reads as TGTGCCAGCAGCCCCCCCGGGGGACAAGAGACCCAGTACTTC. It yields the protein CASSPPGGQETQYF.